A selection of T cell receptor beta chains follows, all from one sample in a study of cytomegalovirus exposure and HLA in healthy donors. Assay used: immunoSEQ multiplex PCR; TCRdb lists only in-frame clones, some missing. This sample has roughly 80,000 clones; under 80% occur once, and the top ten carry roughly 4.9%. Sequenced material: PBMCs. These receptors were obtained from a man aged 55 to 70 in good health and CMV-seropositive. The CDR3 runs from the conserved cysteine through the conserved F or W. D genes are given only for firm matches. The listing skips clone size in some rows; elsewhere it reads once, few, many or a size class.

v_gene	d_gene	j_gene	abundance	CDR3nt	CDR3aa
TRBV7-2	.	TRBJ1-2	.	TGTGCCAGCACCCCGGGTATGGAGGTCGGCTACACCTTC	CASTPGMEVGYTF
TRBV15	.	TRBJ2-7	once	TGTGCCACCAGGGGGTATGGGGGGACGAGGGACGAGCAGTACTTC	CATRGYGGTRDEQYF
TRBV5-4	TRBD1	TRBJ2-1	.	TGTGCCAGTAGCATACAGGGGAGCTCCTACAATGAGCAGTTCTTC	CASSIQGSSYNEQFF
TRBV9	.	TRBJ1-3	.	TGTGCCAGCAGCGTAGCAGGGCGTGTTGGAAACACCATATATTTT	CASSVAGRVGNTIYF
TRBV19	TRBD2	TRBJ2-7	.	TGTGCCACCAGCCCAATGGGGGGGTACGAGCAGTACTTC	CATSPMGGYEQYF
TRBV6-6	.	TRBJ1-1	few	TGTGCCAGCAGTTACTCCCAACTAGGAACTGAAGCTTTCTTT	CASSYSQLGTEAFF
TRBV19	.	TRBJ2-2	.	TGTGCCAGTAGGACAGGAACCGGGGAGCTGTTTTTT	CASRTGTGELFF
TRBV6-5	TRBD2	TRBJ2-7	once	TGTGCCAGCAGTTACTCGGGACTAGCGGGGAGGGAGCAGTACTTC	CASSYSGLAGREQYF
TRBV28	.	TRBJ1-3	.	TGTGCCAGCAACACCGGGGGGGGAGGAGCTGGAAACACCATATATTTT	CASNTGGGGAGNTIYF
TRBV30	.	TRBJ2-3	once	TGTGCCTGGTTGGGGGGACAGTTCACAGATACGCAGTATTTT	CAWLGGQFTDTQYF
TRBV6-1	TRBD1	TRBJ1-1	.	TGTGCCGCACCAGGGACAGGGACTGAAGCTTTCTTT	CAAPGTGTEAFF
TRBV29-1	TRBD1	TRBJ2-7	.	TGCAGCGTGGAACGGACAGGAGGAACCTACGAGCAGTACTTC	CSVERTGGTYEQYF
TRBV10-2	TRBD2	TRBJ2-3	.	TGCGCCAGCAGTGAGGGGAGGGGCGACCGGTTAGATACGCAGTATTTT	CASSEGRGDRLDTQYF
TRBV7-9	.	TRBJ1-1	few	TGTGCCAGCAGCTTAGGAGGGTACCGCGAGGAATTCTTT	CASSLGGYREEFF
TRBV10-2	.	TRBJ1-5	.	TGCGCCAGCAGTTGGACAAGCGATCAGCCCCAGCATTTT	CASSWTSDQPQHF
TRBV20-1	.	TRBJ2-7	.	TGCAGTGCTAGAGTACTACCCGGGCAGTACTTC	CSARVLPGQYF
TRBV7-3	.	TRBJ2-2	.	TGTGCCAGCAGCTTAATGCTGGCCAGGACAACCGGGGAGCTGTTTTTT	CASSLMLARTTGELFF
TRBV7-9	.	TRBJ2-5	once	TGTTCCAGCAGCCCGCGGGACCTACGACAAGAGACCCAGTACTTC	CSSSPRDLRQETQYF
TRBV4-1	TRBD2	TRBJ2-7	.	TGCGCCAGCAGCCATCTGCCGGGACTAGCATTCTACGAGCAGTACTTC	CASSHLPGLAFYEQYF
TRBV30	.	TRBJ2-7	.	TGTGCCTGGAGCCCCGGGGACGAGCAGTACTTC	CAWSPGDEQYF
TRBV6-1	TRBD2	TRBJ2-7	once	TGTGCCAGCAGCCTAGCGGGTGCCTACGAGCAGTACTTC	CASSLAGAYEQYF
TRBV28	.	TRBJ1-1	.	TGTGCCAGCATGAGGACTGAAGCTTTCTTT	CASMRTEAFF
TRBV7-9	.	TRBJ1-2	.	TGTGCCAGCAGCTTAGCTGGGGAGTTAGCTAACTATGGCTACACCTTC	CASSLAGELANYGYTF
TRBV19	TRBD1	TRBJ1-1	.	TGTGCCAGTGACAGGGGCGGCACTGAAGCTTTCTTT	CASDRGGTEAFF
TRBV12-5	.	TRBJ2-7	.	TGTGCTAGTGGTTCGGACATAAACGAGCAGTACTTC	CASGSDINEQYF
TRBV6-6	.	TRBJ2-1	.	TGTGCCAGCAGTTACTCATCGACAGTATACAATGAGCAGTTCTTC	CASSYSSTVYNEQFF
TRBV5-1	TRBD2	TRBJ2-3	.	TGCGCCAGCAGCTTGGGCGCGGGAGTAGGAGATACGCAGTATTTT	CASSLGAGVGDTQYF
TRBV28	.	TRBJ1-1	.	TGTGCCAGCAGTCGTACGGCGCCTATGAAGCGGACTGAAGCTTTCTTT	CASSRTAPMKRTEAFF
TRBV5-1	TRBD2	TRBJ2-1	few	TGCGCCAGCAGCTTGGAGCTAGCGGGGGTATTTGACAATGAGCAGTTCTTC	CASSLELAGVFDNEQFF
TRBV7-9	TRBD2	TRBJ2-1	.	TGTGCCAGCAGCTCGAGACTAGCGGGGGGCTACAATGAGCAGTTCTTC	CASSSRLAGGYNEQFF
TRBV15	TRBD1	TRBJ1-5	.	TGTGCCACCAGCAGCTCGGGACAGGGGATGTTTTGGAATCAGCCCCAGCATTTT	CATSSSGQGMFWNQPQHF
TRBV29-1	TRBD1	TRBJ1-2	once	TGCAGCGTTCATACAGGGGGCTACTATGGCTACACCTTC	CSVHTGGYYGYTF
TRBV28	.	TRBJ1-4	.	TGTGCCAGCAGTGGGGGGAGGCGTAGTATTAATGAAAAACTGTTTTTT	CASSGGRRSINEKLFF
TRBV30	TRBD1	TRBJ2-7	.	TGTGCCTACCAGACAGGGAGCTTAACCGAGCAGTACTTC	CAYQTGSLTEQYF
TRBV6-1	TRBD1	TRBJ1-5	once	TGTGCCAGCAGTGATTTGGGACAGGGTTTCAATCAGCCCCAGCATTTT	CASSDLGQGFNQPQHF
TRBV10-1	.	TRBJ1-6	.	TGCGCCAGCATTGAACTCCATCTTTCTAGCTCCTATAATTCACCCCTCCACTTT	CASIELHLSSSYNSPLHF
TRBV18	TRBD2	TRBJ2-1	.	TGTGCCAGCTCACCACCCACGGGAGGAGACAATGAGCAGTTCTTC	CASSPPTGGDNEQFF
TRBV28	.	TRBJ2-7	once	TGTGCCAGCAGTTTAGAGGCAGGGTTTTACGAGCAGTACTTC	CASSLEAGFYEQYF
TRBV28	TRBD1	TRBJ2-5	.	TGTGCCAGCAGTATTGGGGGCGGGACAGGAGAGACCCAGTACTTC	CASSIGGGTGETQYF
TRBV5-4	TRBD1	TRBJ2-3	.	TGTGCCAGCAATTGGGACAGGGCCGCAGATACGCAGTATTTT	CASNWDRAADTQYF
TRBV9	.	TRBJ2-6	.	TGTGCCAGCAGCGAAGCTCCCCTCTCCTCTGGGGCCAACGTCCTGACTTTC	CASSEAPLSSGANVLTF
TRBV11-2	.	TRBJ2-3	.	TGTGCCAGCAGCCCTAACAGGGTTAGCACAGATACGCAGTATTTT	CASSPNRVSTDTQYF
TRBV7-9	TRBD2	TRBJ2-4	.	TGTGCCAGCAGCTTAGCAAGTAGACTAGCCTTGAACATTCAGTACTTC	CASSLASRLALNIQYF
TRBV27	TRBD1	TRBJ2-2	.	TGTGCCAGCAGTGTACAGGGGTTTGGAACCGGGGAGCTGTTTTTT	CASSVQGFGTGELFF